The TCR beta chain under discussion was sequenced for a study of OX40 agonist ivuxolimab in advanced cancers. Measured with immunoSEQ multiplex PCR; TCRdb has only the in-frame clones, and not every one. The sample carries tens of thousands of clones, 79% recorded once. The sequence was obtained from an adult with an advanced solid tumor such as melanoma, head and neck, liver or kidney cancer. This specimen was CD4+ or CD8+ T cells sorted from blood, taken in a trial of the OX40 agonist ivuxolimab.

This CDR3 is CASSMDRASANEQFF. The DNA for the CDR3 is TGTGCCAGTAGTATGGACAGGGCCTCCGCTAATGAGCAGTTCTTC. J is TRBJ2-1 and V is TRBV19; the match to TRBD1 covers 8 bases. Trimming cost V 3 bases and J 7 bases; bases outside gene matches: 8. CDR3 length: 15 amino acids. The germline V gene encodes CDR1 LNHDA and CDR2 SQIVND (reference sequence).